This T cell receptor beta chain was retrieved from a study of blood T cell repertoires in COVID-19 (TCRdb year 2020). Turning to the overall study: Samples from collaborators originated in the United States, Italy and Spain and spanned both the acute and convalescent phases of COVID-19. The prospective study material was composed of cDNA or gDNA derived from T cells, B-cell-depleted T cells, or PBMCs. Deeply sampled blood TCRbeta repertoires from subjects exposed to, actively infected with, or recovered from COVID-19 were included in the dataset. A freely available public database, intended as a resource for researchers studying the immune response to SARS-CoV-2, is where the repertoires were released. The samples were drawn from two sources: the first 160 participants of the ongoing ImmuneRACE study, and 950 to 1,500 subjects contributed by 6 global collaborators. Sample metadata almost always included a de-identified subject ID, COVID-19 status, age in years and sex. Where available, HLA class I and class II types were obtained from metadata supplied by the sample provider rather than from assay-based typing. Broad study findings and their caveats: How much clinical and demographic metadata was included differed by source and by participant, and the metadata was provided uncurated.

TCRbeta CDR3 regions were amplified from genomic DNA by means of the immunoSEQ Assay, a bias-controlled multiplex PCR. Per the authors' processing: Within the assay, amplification of reference gene primers was used to estimate how many nucleated cells each sample contained. To quantify the absolute abundance of each unique TCRbeta CDR3 rearrangement, sequence reads were collapsed and filtered. For each sample, productive Simpson clonality was calculated by taking the square root of Simpson's diversity index across productive rearrangements. What TCRdb holds here is the immuneACCESS table cut down to in-frame rearrangements. Part of the clones is not present; checked against another copy, under half of the missing clones reflect an unresolved V gene, and the others are unexplained. That table is the source of V, J and clone size, and D and trimming were worked out from the DNA. For this sample the table gives 59,000 or so clones, of which roughly four fifths were detected only once. The ten largest clones capture roughly 12% of the sample.

Relative to germline, V is 3 bases shorter and J is 5 bases shorter, with 8 bases between their ends. The germline V gene (reference sequence) specifies LNHDA as CDR1 and SQIVND as CDR2. There are 13 amino acids in the CDR3, from cysteine to phenylalanine inclusive. This entry keeps only the CDR3 DNA: 39 bases, framed from base 1. Comments on this clone: The antigen it binds to is not known. Base qualities are not provided; no much larger clone lies one nucleotide away.

Each collaborating institution followed its own protocols to collect whole blood in K2EDTA tubes. For TCRbeta analysis, collaborators shipped samples in one of three forms: frozen whole blood, isolated PBMCs, or DNA extracted from either of those sample types. The clonotype comes from a human donor in a cohort sampled during active COVID-19. The chain links TRBV19 with TRBJ2-1; confidence is insufficient to name the D gene. Sequenced material: peripheral blood. The bases are TGTGCCAGTAGTATTGGCAGGAACAATGAGCAGTTCTTC. Its protein reads: CASSIGRNNEQFF.